Listed below are T cell receptor beta chains from one sample, sequenced in a study of spatial heterogeneity in lung cancer. MiXCR was run by TCRdb on the 5' RACE reads, yielding one entry per CDR3 protein. The data hold some 44,000 distinct CDR3 sequences, with approximately 13% observed a single time. The material sequenced was PBMCs, taken at surgery. The origin of the receptors is a male donor with early-stage non-small cell lung cancer. CDR3s include the opening cysteine and the closing phenylalanine or tryptophan. Each record gives: CDR3 DNA, CDR3 protein, clone size, D gene, J gene, V gene. A D gene is named only where the DNA matches it firmly. Clone sizes are given selectively: once, few, many, or a class where the clone is expanded.

CDR3 DNA: TGCAGTGCTAGATCCGGGGTTAGCACAGATACGCAGTATTTT
CDR3 protein: CSARSGVSTDTQYF
clone size: many
D gene: .
J gene: TRBJ2-3
V gene: TRBV20-1

CDR3 DNA: TGTGCCAGCAGCCCCCAGCTGACGGGGGGGAAGGATGAGCAGTTCTTC
CDR3 protein: CASSPQLTGGKDEQFF
clone size: many
D gene: TRBD2
J gene: TRBJ2-1
V gene: TRBV3-1

CDR3 DNA: TGTGCCAGTAGTAGCGGACAGGGCAGCGCCCAGCATTTT
CDR3 protein: CASSSGQGSAQHF
clone size: many
D gene: TRBD1
J gene: TRBJ1-5
V gene: TRBV19

CDR3 DNA: TGCGCCAGCAGCGCCGGGACTAGCGGACCCGGGGATACGCAGTATTTT
CDR3 protein: CASSAGTSGPGDTQYF
clone size: many
D gene: TRBD2
J gene: TRBJ2-3
V gene: TRBV5-1

CDR3 DNA: TGTGCCATCGTAGAGGGGGCTACAGATACGCAGTATTTT
CDR3 protein: CAIVEGATDTQYF
clone size: few
D gene: TRBD1
J gene: TRBJ2-3
V gene: TRBV28

CDR3 DNA: TGCGCCAGCAGCTTGACACGGGGGAACGATGGCTACACCTTC
CDR3 protein: CASSLTRGNDGYTF
clone size: .
D gene: .
J gene: TRBJ1-2
V gene: TRBV5-1

CDR3 DNA: TGTGCCAGCAGCTTAGGATTAGGCGGAGAGACCCAGTACTTC
CDR3 protein: CASSLGLGGETQYF
clone size: many
D gene: .
J gene: TRBJ2-5
V gene: TRBV7-9

CDR3 DNA: TGCGCCAGCAGTGACATTCCGGGACTCACCTACAATGAGCAGTTCTTC
CDR3 protein: CASSDIPGLTYNEQFF
clone size: few
D gene: .
J gene: TRBJ2-1
V gene: TRBV10-1

CDR3 DNA: TGTGCCACCAGTGACGTTGGACAAGATTTAAATCAGCCCCAGCATTTT
CDR3 protein: CATSDVGQDLNQPQHF
clone size: .
D gene: .
J gene: TRBJ1-5
V gene: TRBV24-1

CDR3 DNA: TGTGCCAGCAGCCTCAATTTCGGGGTGAACTATGGCTACACCTTC
CDR3 protein: CASSLNFGVNYGYTF
clone size: .
D gene: .
J gene: TRBJ1-2
V gene: TRBV5-6

CDR3 DNA: TGTGCCAGCAGTATCGGCGGCGGGGTAGAGACCCAGTACTTC
CDR3 protein: CASSIGGGVETQYF
clone size: many
D gene: .
J gene: TRBJ2-5
V gene: TRBV12-3/TRBV12-4

CDR3 DNA: TGCGCCAGCAGCTTTACAGGGAGGACCGGGGAGCTGTTTTTT
CDR3 protein: CASSFTGRTGELFF
clone size: many
D gene: .
J gene: TRBJ2-2
V gene: TRBV5-1

CDR3 DNA: TGTGCCAGCAGCGGGGGACACCGACTTGGATCACCCCTCCACTTT
CDR3 protein: CASSGGHRLGSPLHF
clone size: few
D gene: .
J gene: TRBJ1-6
V gene: TRBV9

CDR3 DNA: TGTGCCAGCTCACGGGCAGGGGGCCTTAGCAATCAGCCCCAGCATTTT
CDR3 protein: CASSRAGGLSNQPQHF
clone size: .
D gene: TRBD1
J gene: TRBJ1-5
V gene: TRBV18

CDR3 DNA: TGCAGTGCAGCCACCAGCGGGAGGTATGAGCAGTTCTTC
CDR3 protein: CSAATSGRYEQFF
clone size: many
D gene: TRBD2
J gene: TRBJ2-1
V gene: TRBV20-1

CDR3 DNA: TGTGCCAGTAGTACGGGGGAGTCTGGGGCCAACGTCCTGACTTTC
CDR3 protein: CASSTGESGANVLTF
clone size: .
D gene: .
J gene: TRBJ2-6
V gene: TRBV19

CDR3 DNA: TGTGCCAGCAGCACAGGGGCTGCGGAGACCCAGTACTTC
CDR3 protein: CASSTGAAETQYF
clone size: many
D gene: TRBD1
J gene: TRBJ2-5
V gene: TRBV7-3

CDR3 DNA: TGTGCCAGCAGCCTTCAGGGAGGTCAGACTGAAGCTTTCTTT
CDR3 protein: CASSLQGGQTEAFF
clone size: .
D gene: .
J gene: TRBJ1-1
V gene: TRBV7-9

CDR3 DNA: TGTGCCAGTAGCCAATACCCGGGGCCGGATACGCAGTATTTT
CDR3 protein: CASSQYPGPDTQYF
clone size: many
D gene: .
J gene: TRBJ2-3
V gene: TRBV19

CDR3 DNA: TGTGCCAGTAGTAAAGGGAACAATCAGCCCCAGCATTTT
CDR3 protein: CASSKGNNQPQHF
clone size: .
D gene: .
J gene: TRBJ1-5
V gene: TRBV19

CDR3 DNA: TGTGCCACCAGTGACCCCGGACAGTACCAAGAGACCCAGTACTTC
CDR3 protein: CATSDPGQYQETQYF
clone size: many
D gene: .
J gene: TRBJ2-5
V gene: TRBV24-1

CDR3 DNA: TGTGCCAGCAGCTTAAACGGGGGCCCCGAGGAGCAGTACTTC
CDR3 protein: CASSLNGGPEEQYF
clone size: .
D gene: .
J gene: TRBJ2-7
V gene: TRBV7-2

CDR3 DNA: TGTGCCATCAGTGAGAACAGGGAGGTCTACGAGCAGTACTTC
CDR3 protein: CAISENREVYEQYF
clone size: few
D gene: .
J gene: TRBJ2-7
V gene: TRBV10-3

CDR3 DNA: TGTGCCAGCAGCTCAACTTCCAGGGGTAGGAATCAGCCCCAGCATTTT
CDR3 protein: CASSSTSRGRNQPQHF
clone size: .
D gene: .
J gene: TRBJ1-5
V gene: TRBV21-1